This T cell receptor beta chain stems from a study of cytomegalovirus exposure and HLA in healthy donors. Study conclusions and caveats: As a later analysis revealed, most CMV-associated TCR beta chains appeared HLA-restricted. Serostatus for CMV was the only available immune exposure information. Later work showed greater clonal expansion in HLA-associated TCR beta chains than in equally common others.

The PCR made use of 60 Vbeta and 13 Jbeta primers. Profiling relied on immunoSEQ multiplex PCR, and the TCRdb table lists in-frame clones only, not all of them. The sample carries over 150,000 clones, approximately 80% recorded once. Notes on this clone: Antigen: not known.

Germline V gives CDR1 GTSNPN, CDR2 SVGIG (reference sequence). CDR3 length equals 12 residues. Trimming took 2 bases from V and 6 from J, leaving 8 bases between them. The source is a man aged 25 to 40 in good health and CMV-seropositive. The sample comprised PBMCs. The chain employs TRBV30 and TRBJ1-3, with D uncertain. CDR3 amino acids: CAWSPGANTIYF. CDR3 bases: TGTGCCTGGAGTCCCGGAGCAAACACCATATATTTT.